This TCR beta chain was sequenced during a study of cytomegalovirus exposure and HLA in healthy donors. The CDR3 totals 15 residues. CDR1 MRHNA and CDR2 SNTAGT come from the germline V gene. With 3 bases clipped from V and 3 bases from J, the junction kept 4 bases outside the gene matches. Use of 60 Vbeta and 13 Jbeta primers characterized the PCR. The repertoire was sequenced with immunoSEQ multiplex PCR; TCRdb's copy has only in-frame clones and lacks some. Among approximately 140,000 clones listed, over 75% were seen once. Study results and caveats: Indistinguishable V segments, including TRBV6-2 and TRBV6-3, were excluded. One cluster of highly shared sequence variants probably arose as a sequencing artifact.

As concerns this clone: Its specificity is not known.

This chain links TRBV6-4 with TRBJ2-1, with 8 bases fitting TRBD2. The receptor was isolated from a woman in her 40s in good health and CMV-seropositive. Sequencing was carried out using PBMCs. The CDR3 sequence is CASSEREVGYNEQFF. DNA of the CDR3: TGTGCCAGCAGTGAGCGGGAGGTGGGCTACAATGAGCAGTTCTTC.